This TCR beta chain was observed in a study of blood T cell repertoires in COVID-19. Study-level background: From the United States, Italy and Spain came samples of acute and convalescent COVID-19. Sources were T cells, B-cell-depleted T cells, or PBMCs; the material itself was cDNA or gDNA.

Germline V gene lookup returns CDR1 LGHDT and CDR2 YNNKEL (reference sequence). The CDR3 loop spans 16 amino acids. V was cut by 1 base and J by 2 bases, with 13 bases left in between. The authors' processing: From reference gene primer amplification, estimates of nucleated cell counts were derived. Profiling relied on immunoSEQ multiplex PCR, and the TCRdb table lists in-frame clones only, not all of them. The DNA gave D and trimming, while V, J and clone size come from that table. The data hold some 400,000 clones, with roughly 92% observed a single time. The chain links TRBV3-1 (or the pseudogene TRBV3-2) to TRBJ2-3, with D possibly matching TRBD2 (5 bases). Sequenced: PBMCs or T cells enriched from blood (not recorded which). The receptor was derived from a woman in her thirties or forties who had been exposed to COVID-19. This chain's CDR3 is CASSQGAGHSTDTQYF. The CDR3 nucleotides read TGTGCCAGCAGCCAAGGGGCGGGCCACTCCACAGATACGCAGTATTTT.